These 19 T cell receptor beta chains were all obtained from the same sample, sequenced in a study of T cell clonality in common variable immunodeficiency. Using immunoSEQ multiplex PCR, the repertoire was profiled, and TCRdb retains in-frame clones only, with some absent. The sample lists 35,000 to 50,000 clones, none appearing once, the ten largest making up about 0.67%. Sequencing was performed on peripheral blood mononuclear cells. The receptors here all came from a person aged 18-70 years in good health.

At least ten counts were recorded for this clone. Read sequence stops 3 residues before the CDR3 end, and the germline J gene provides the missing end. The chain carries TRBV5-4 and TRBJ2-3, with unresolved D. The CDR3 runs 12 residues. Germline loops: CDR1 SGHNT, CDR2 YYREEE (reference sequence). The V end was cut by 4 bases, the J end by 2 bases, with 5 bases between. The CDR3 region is CASSTDTDTQYF. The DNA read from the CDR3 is TGTGCCAGCAGCACTGACACAGATACG.

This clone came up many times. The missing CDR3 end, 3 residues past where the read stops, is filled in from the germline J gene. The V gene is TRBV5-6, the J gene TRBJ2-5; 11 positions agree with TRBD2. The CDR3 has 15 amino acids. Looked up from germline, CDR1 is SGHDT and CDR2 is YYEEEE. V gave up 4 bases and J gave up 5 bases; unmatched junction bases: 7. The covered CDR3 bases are TGTGCCAGCAGCGTAGCGGGAGGGACCAGGGAGACC. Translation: CASSVAGGTRET. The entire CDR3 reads CASSVAGGTRETQYF.

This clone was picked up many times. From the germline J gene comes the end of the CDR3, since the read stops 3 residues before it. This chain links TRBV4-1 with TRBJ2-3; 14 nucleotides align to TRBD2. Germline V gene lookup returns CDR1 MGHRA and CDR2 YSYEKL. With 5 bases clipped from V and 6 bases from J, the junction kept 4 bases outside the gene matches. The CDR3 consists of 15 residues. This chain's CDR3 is CASSTGTSGGDTQYF. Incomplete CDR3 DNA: TGCGCCAGCAGCACCGGGACTAGCGGGGGTGATACG.

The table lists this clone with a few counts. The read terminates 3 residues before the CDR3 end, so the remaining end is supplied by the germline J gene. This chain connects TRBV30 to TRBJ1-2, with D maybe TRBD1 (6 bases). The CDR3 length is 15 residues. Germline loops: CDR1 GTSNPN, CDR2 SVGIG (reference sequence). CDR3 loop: CAWSRQQGYRYDYTF. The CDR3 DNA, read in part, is TGTGCCTGGAGTAGACAACAGGGCTACCGGTACGAC.

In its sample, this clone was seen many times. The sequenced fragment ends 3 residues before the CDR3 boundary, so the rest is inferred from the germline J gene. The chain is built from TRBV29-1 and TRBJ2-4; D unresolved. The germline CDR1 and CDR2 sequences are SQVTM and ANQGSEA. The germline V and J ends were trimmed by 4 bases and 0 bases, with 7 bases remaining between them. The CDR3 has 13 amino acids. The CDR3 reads CSVGPQAKNIQYF. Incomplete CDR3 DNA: TGCAGCGTTGGGCCACAAGCCAAAAACATT.

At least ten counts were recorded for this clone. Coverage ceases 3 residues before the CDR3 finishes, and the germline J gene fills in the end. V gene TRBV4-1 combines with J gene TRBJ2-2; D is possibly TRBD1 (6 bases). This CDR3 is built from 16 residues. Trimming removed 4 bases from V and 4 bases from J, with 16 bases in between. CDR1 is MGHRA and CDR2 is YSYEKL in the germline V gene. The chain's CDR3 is CASSLGTYRATGELFF. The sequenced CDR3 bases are TGCGCCAGCAGCCTAGGAACATACAGGGCCACCGGGGAG.

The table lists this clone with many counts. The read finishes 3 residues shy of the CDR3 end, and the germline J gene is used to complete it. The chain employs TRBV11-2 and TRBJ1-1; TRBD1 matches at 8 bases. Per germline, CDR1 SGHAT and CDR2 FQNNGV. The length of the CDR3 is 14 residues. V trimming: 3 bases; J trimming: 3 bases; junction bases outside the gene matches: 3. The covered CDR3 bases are TGTGCCAGCAGCTTCGTACAGGGGGACACTGAA. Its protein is CASSFVQGDTE. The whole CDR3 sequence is CASSFVQGDTEAFF.

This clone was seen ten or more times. This CDR3 is CASNQGGASYEQYF. The CDR3 bases that were read are TGTGCCTCCAACCAGGGGGGCGCATCCTACGAG. The chain uses TRBV12-3 or TRBV12-4 and TRBJ2-7; possible D gene TRBD1, 7 bases. The read is 3 residues too short to cover the CDR3 end, so that end is filled in from the germline J gene. The CDR3 has 14 residues. V lost 11 bases to trimming and J lost 1 base, with 18 bases between them.

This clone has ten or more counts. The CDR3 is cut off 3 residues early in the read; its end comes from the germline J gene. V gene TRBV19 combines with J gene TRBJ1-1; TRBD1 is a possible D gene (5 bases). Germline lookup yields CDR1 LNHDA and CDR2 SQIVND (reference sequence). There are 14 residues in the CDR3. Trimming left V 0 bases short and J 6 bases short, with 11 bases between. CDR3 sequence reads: CASSIDLGTPEAFF. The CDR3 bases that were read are TGTGCCAGTAGTATAGATCTTGGGACTCCTGAA.

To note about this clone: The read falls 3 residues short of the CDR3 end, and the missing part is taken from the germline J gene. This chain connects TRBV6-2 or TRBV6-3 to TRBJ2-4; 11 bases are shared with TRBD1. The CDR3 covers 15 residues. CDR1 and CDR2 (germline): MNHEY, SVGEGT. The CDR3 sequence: CASSYSDRGLYGQYF. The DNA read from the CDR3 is TGTGCCAGCAGTTACTCGGACAGGGGGCTTTATGGT.

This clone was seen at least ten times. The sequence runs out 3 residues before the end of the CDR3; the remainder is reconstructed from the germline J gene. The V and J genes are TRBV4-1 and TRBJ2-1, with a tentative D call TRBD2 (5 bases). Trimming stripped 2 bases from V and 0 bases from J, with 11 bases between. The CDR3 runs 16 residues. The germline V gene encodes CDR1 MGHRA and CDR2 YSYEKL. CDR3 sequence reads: CASSQRLSSSYNEQFF. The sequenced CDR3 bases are TGCGCCAGCAGCCAAAGACTATCAAGCTCCTACAATGAG.

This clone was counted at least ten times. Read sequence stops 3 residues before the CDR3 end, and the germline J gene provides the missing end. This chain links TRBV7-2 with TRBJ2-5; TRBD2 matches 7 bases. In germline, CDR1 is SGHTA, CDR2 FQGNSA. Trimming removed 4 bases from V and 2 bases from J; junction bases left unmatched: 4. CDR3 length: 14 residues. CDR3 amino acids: CASSSGGGQETQYF. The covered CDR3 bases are TGTGCCAGCAGCTCTGGGGGGGGGCAAGAGACC.

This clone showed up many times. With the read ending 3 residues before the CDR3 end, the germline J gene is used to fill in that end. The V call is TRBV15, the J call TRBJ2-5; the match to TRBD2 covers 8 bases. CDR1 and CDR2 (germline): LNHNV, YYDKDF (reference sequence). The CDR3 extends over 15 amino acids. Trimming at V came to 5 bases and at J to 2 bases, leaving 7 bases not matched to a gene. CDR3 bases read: TGTGCCACCAGCCTAAACGGGGGGGGGCAAGAGACC. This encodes CATSLNGGGQET. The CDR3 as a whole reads CATSLNGGGQETQYF. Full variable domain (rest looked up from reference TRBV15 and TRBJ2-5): DAMVIQNPRYQVTQFGKPVTLSCSQTLNHNVMYWYQQKSSQAPKLLFHYYDKDFNNEADTPDNFQSRRPNTSFCFLDIRSPGLGDTAMYLCATSLNGGGQETQYFGPGTRLLVL.

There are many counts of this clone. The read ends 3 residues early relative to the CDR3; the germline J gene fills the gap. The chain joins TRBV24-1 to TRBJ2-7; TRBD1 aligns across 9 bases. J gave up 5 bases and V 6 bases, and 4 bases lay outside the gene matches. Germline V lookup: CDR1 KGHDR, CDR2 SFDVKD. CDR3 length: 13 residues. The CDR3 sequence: CATSMDRGHEQYF. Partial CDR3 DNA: TGTGCCACCAGTATGGACAGGGGCCACGAG.

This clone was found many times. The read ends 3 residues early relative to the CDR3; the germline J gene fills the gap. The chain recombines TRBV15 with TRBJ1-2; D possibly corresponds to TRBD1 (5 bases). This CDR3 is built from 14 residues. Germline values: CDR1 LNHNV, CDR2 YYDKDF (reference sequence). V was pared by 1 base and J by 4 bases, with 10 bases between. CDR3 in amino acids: CATSRGGGVYGYTF. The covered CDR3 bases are TGTGCCACCAGCAGAGGCGGGGGGGTCTATGGC.

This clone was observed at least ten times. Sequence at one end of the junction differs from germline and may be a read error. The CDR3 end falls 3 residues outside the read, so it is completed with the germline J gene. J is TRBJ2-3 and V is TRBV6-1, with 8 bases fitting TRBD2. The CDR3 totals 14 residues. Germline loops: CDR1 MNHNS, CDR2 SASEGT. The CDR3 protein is CASREAGATDTQYF. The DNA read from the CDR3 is TGTGCCAGCAGAGAAGCGGGGGCCACAGATACG.

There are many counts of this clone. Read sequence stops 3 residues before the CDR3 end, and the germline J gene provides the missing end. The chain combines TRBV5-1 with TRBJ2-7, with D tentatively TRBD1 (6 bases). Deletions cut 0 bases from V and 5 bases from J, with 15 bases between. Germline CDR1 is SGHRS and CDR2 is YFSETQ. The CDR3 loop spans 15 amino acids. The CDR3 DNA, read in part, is TGCGCCAGCAGCTTGGGTTTGGGGGCGCGGAACGAG. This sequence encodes CASSLGLGARNE. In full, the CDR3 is CASSLGLGARNEQYF.

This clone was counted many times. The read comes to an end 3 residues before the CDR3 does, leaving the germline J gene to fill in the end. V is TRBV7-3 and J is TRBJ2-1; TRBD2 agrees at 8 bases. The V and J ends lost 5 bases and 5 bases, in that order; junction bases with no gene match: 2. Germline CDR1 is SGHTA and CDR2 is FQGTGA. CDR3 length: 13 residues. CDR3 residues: CASSPLADNEQFF. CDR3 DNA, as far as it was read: TGTGCCAGCAGCCCACTAGCGGACAATGAG. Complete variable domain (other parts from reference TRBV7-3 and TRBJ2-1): GAGVSQTPSNKVTEKGKYVELRCDPISGHTALYWYRQSLGQGPEFLIYFQGTGAADDSGLPNDRFFAVRPEGSVSTLKIQRTERGDSAVYLCASSPLADNEQFFGPGTRLTVL.

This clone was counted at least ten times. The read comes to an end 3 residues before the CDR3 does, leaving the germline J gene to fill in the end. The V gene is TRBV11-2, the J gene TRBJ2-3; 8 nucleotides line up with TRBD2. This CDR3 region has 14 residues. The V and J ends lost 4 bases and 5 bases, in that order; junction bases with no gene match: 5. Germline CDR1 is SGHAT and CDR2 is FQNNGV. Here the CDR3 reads CASSSKTSEDTQYF. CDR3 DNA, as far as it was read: TGTGCCAGCAGCTCCAAGACTAGCGAAGATACG.